One sample yielded the 7 T cell receptor beta chains listed below, sequenced in a study of shared clonotypes between healthy human individuals. TCRdb's table, derived via immunoSEQ multiplex PCR, lists solely in-frame clones and lacks some. The profile covers nearly 1 million clones, with approximately 80% appearing a single time and roughly 1.5% taken by the ten largest. Sequencing used memory CD4+ T cells sorted from blood. Subset specified: CD45RA-negative fraction. The source is a man aged 18 to 30 in good health.

This clone was found a few times. The chain has TRBV21-1 and TRBJ1-1. TRBV21-1 is a recognized pseudogene. This CDR3 comprises 16 residues. This CDR3 is CASSKVLDGMNTEAFF. The CDR3 DNA follows: TGTGCCAGCAGCAAAGTGTTGGACGGCATGAACACTGAAGCTTTCTTT.

This clone came up a few times. The rearrangement links TRBV5-6 to TRBJ2-7; D may be TRBD1 (5 bases). The germline V and J ends were trimmed by 7 bases and 0 bases, with 17 bases remaining between them. This CDR3 comprises 15 residues. Germline V gene sequence: CDR1 SGHDT, CDR2 YYEEEE. The CDR3 loop is CASGSRWGPSYEQYF. CDR3 nucleotides: TGTGCCAGCGGCTCCAGGTGGGGCCCCTCCTACGAGCAGTACTTC.

This sequence joins TRBV30 and TRBJ1-2; 11 nucleotides match TRBD1. Trimming cost V 7 bases and J 1 base; bases outside gene matches: 2. Germline V CDR1 and CDR2: GTSNPN, SVGIG (reference sequence). The CDR3 runs to 13 residues. CDR3 sequence reads: CAFGTGGNYGYTF. DNA of the CDR3: TGTGCCTTCGGGACAGGGGGTAACTATGGCTACACCTTC.

The V gene is TRBV29-1, the J gene TRBJ2-7; a weak D match, TRBD1 (6 bases). Germline V gene data show CDR1 as SQVTM and CDR2 as ANQGSEA. V was shortened by 4 bases and J by 2 bases, with 6 bases between the two germline ends. The CDR3 is made up of 11 amino acids. CDR3 in DNA: TGCAGCGTTGGGACAGCCTACGAGCAGTACTTC. It translates to CSVGTAYEQYF.

V is TRBV5-1 and J is TRBJ1-1; D perhaps matches TRBD1 (6 bases). Deletions cut 5 bases from V and 1 base from J, with 9 bases between. This CDR3 has 13 amino acids. Per the germline V gene, CDR1 is SGHRS and CDR2 is YFSETQ. The CDR3 sequence: CASRDSPNTEAFF. As DNA, the CDR3 is TGCGCCAGCAGGGACAGCCCGAACACTGAAGCTTTCTTT.

This clone was seen once. The chain couples TRBV19 to TRBJ2-2, with 9 bases that match TRBD1. CDR3 length: 15 amino acids. Germline V lookup: CDR1 LNHDA, CDR2 SQIVND (reference sequence). Losses at the gene ends were 3 bases for V and 2 bases for J; bases not matched to a gene: 1. CDR3: CASSMGQGNTGELFF. CDR3 nucleotide sequence: TGTGCCAGTAGTATGGGACAGGGAAACACCGGGGAGCTGTTTTTT.

In DNA, the CDR3 is TGTGCCAGTAGTCTCACCGGGAGCAGTGGTGAGCAGTTCTTC. As protein: CASSLTGSSGEQFF. The genes are TRBV19 and TRBJ2-1; a possible D gene is TRBD2 (6 bases). CDR1 and CDR2 from the germline V gene are LNHDA and SQIVND (reference sequence). The V end was cut by 5 bases, the J end by 9 bases, with 17 bases between. This CDR3 has 14 amino acids.